This T cell receptor beta chain was identified in a study of ipilimumab plus nivolumab after autologous stem cell transplantation. Ipilimumab, 1 mg/kg, started 14 to 28 days after autologous transplant. The protocol was immunoSEQ multiplex PCR, while the TCRdb copy is restricted to in-frame clones and leaves out a portion. The table includes 22,000 or so clones, under 75% detected once. The germline V gene encodes CDR1 SQVTM and CDR2 ANQGSEA. The CDR3 runs 12 residues. V lost 4 bases and J lost 3, with 10 bases in between. The sample in question was PBMCs, obtained in a trial of ipilimumab plus nivolumab as post-transplant consolidation. This sequence originates from a male donor with diffuse large B-cell lymphoma. The rearrangement joins TRBV29-1 to TRBJ2-7; no reliable D call. CDR3 amino acids: CSVAVDGYEQYF. CDR3 coding DNA: TGCAGCGTTGCCGTGGACGGCTACGAGCAGTACTTC.